This T cell receptor beta chain was documented in a study of CXCR3-negative and CXCR3-positive naive CD8 T cells. Researchers prepared the TRB cDNA libraries using 5' RACE with UMI labels. TCRdb reprocessed the 5' RACE reads, with one entry per CDR3 protein and no DNA. Listed are around 140,000 distinct CDR3 sequences; 0.45% to 0.55% falls within the top ten. Sequences were obtained from naive CXCR3- CD8+ T cells from blood. Subset noted: CD45RO-CCR7+CD27+CD95- naive CD8+ T cells lacking CXCR3 (TNR3-). This clonotype was obtained from a human donor in good health. Some clones in this sample may be carry-over from other donors' samples.

CDR3 region: CASSHEGPHTF. V gene TRBV14 combines with J gene TRBJ1-2; no DNA is available, so the TRBD1 call from TCRdb remains unchecked. The CDR3 contains 11 residues. The germline V gene has CDR1 SGHDN and CDR2 FVKESK.